This T cell receptor beta chain comes out of a study of human T cells and chemical hapten exposure. Study at large: Women made up most patients, who had alopecia areata, totalis or universalis. Variability of per-sample TCR yields stemmed mainly from small differences in pooled library volume.

There are a few counts of this clonotype. The target antigen is unknown. MiXCR, run by TCRdb on the RACE reads, gives a single entry per CDR3 protein. The sample gives roughly 200,000 distinct CDR3 sequences, more than 20% of which show up once; approximately 2.3% is in the top ten. As for time point: patch test 3, about 24 weeks after DPC sensitization. Treatment reported: therapeutic diphenylcyclopropenone sensitization with weekly scalp DPC. Study findings and constraints: PT1 expanded TCR counts correlated positively with patch test score.

This sample comprised whole blood, obtained in connection with sensitization to the hapten diphenylcyclopropenone (DPC). This clonotype was sampled from a woman aged 40 to 50 with alopecia areata. Some clones in this sample may be carry-over from other donors' samples.

CDR3: CSVDYRGRAYFF. The CDR3 nucleotides are TGCAGCGTTGACTATCGGGGCAGGGCTTACTTCTTC. This rearrangement joins TRBV29-1 to TRBJ2-1; D may correspond to TRBD1 or TRBD2 (5 bases each). V lost 3 bases to trimming and J lost 16 bases, with 19 bases between them. CDR1 is SQVTM, CDR2 ANQGSEA, per germline. The CDR3 runs to 12 residues.